This T cell receptor (beta chain) was recorded in a study of read filtering for tumor transcriptome and immune sequencing. Points from the study as a whole: Without single-read clonotypes, shared clonotype proportions correlated more between IR-seq and RNA-seq.

The sample holds many counts of this clonotype. The antigen is unknown. Molecular barcoded adaptors covering alpha/delta and beta/gamma chains were used on 400 ng RNA. TCRdb re-derived calls from the reads in MiXCR, one entry per CDR3 protein. Among approximately 58,000 distinct CDR3 sequences listed, 20% to 25% were seen once. At the time of active disease, bone marrow was collected from every patient. Looked up from germline, CDR1 is SGHVS and CDR2 is FQNEAQ. Trimming removed 8 bases from V and 5 bases from J, with 12 bases in between. The CDR3 is made up of 12 amino acids. The receptor comes from a donor at least 40 years old with multiple myeloma. Sequencing was performed on a population of CD138-negative cells sorted from bone marrow. The chain is built from TRBV7-8 and TRBJ2-5; the D is unclear. The CDR3 is CASSPNLETQYF. Written as DNA, the CDR3 is TGTGCCAGCTCCCCCAACCTGGAGACCCAGTACTTC.